The entry below describes one TCR beta chain. Here immunoSEQ multiplex PCR was the method, and the copy in TCRdb shows in-frame clones only, minus some. The sample lists some 22,000 clones; approximately 80% were seen once. This CDR3 comprises 15 residues. The germline V gene encodes CDR1 LNHDA and CDR2 SQIVND (reference sequence). Trimming took 0 bases from V and 0 from J, leaving 6 bases between them. This entry belongs to a study of T cell responses to AZD1222 COVID-19 vaccine. The sequence came from an adult in good health. The specimen was peripheral blood, collected on day 0 of AZD1222 vaccination. The rearrangement uses TRBV19 and TRBJ2-1; D gene uncertain. The CDR3 sequence is CASSIDRSSYNEQFF. CDR3 bases: TGTGCCAGTAGTATAGATCGAAGCTCCTACAATGAGCAGTTCTTC.